This section outlines one TCR beta chain sequence together with its context. This clonotype was detected only a few times. It lacks a known antigen. One base away there is no much larger clone; base qualities are not given. TCR beta CDR3 regions were amplified from RNA transcripts. For the first round of RT-PCR on the TCR CDR3, the HTBI primer set was used together with the Qiagen OneStep RT-PCR kit. Libraries were constructed in a second round of multiplex PCR, after which size selection and purification were carried out. Sequencing of the libraries was done on an Illumina HiSeq2000 using paired-end 100 bp reads. On the authors' methods: Raw data were processed with SOAPnuke, discarding reads with adapters, uncalled bases, mean Phred below 15, or no exact constant-primer or identifier match. COPE v1.2.5 was used to merge high-quality paired reads, and clonotypes were defined as unique nucleotide sequences. MiTCR v1.1 was used to align the clonotypes against IMGT TRBV, TRBD and TRBJ reference segments. Analysis was restricted to V-J combinations with a frequency above 0.0001, which covered roughly 99% of repertoires. A TCS score was defined as the ratio between F50 (clonal expansion) and ExV (chaos), using BLOSUM62-based TCRdist between CDR3 peptides within each V-J. Welch's t-statistics and random forest reduced roughly 540 V-J features to roughly 13, which were used in a naive Bayes classifier (R e1071). TCRdb trimmed the raw reads at Q25, called clones with MiXCR and kept productive beta chains. When rows share a CDR3 protein, they turn into one entry using the most common DNA and genes. The V and J calls were not made by the authors but by TCRdb's processing. Counted in this sample were 500,000 to 650,000 distinct CDR3 sequences; roughly 15% of them appeared once. Around 12% of the sample is taken by the ten largest.

In the ophthalmopathy patients, disease was moderately to severely active, with a Clinical Activity Score of 3 or more, a NOSPECS grade of 4 or more, and a duration of less than 3 months. Patients with uncontrolled infections, other autoimmune diseases, pregnancy or lactation were excluded. Diagnoses were established on the basis of clinical symptoms, serum thyroxine and TRAb, thyroid ultrasound, and orbital computed tomography. Ficoll-Paque density gradient centrifugation was used to isolate PBMCs from 8.5 to 10 ml of fresh peripheral blood. Total RNA was extracted using Trizol reagent, and RNA quality was assessed on an Agilent 2100 Bioanalyzer. This entry comes from a study of T cells in Graves' hyperthyroidism and ophthalmopathy (dated 2019 in TCRdb). With regard to the full study: Peripheral blood was collected at initial diagnosis, before any treatment. A discovery cohort of around 100 patients, 43 with Graves' ophthalmopathy and 55 to 60 with stable Graves' hyperthyroidism, was used to find distinguishing TCR V-J signatures. An independent validation cohort of under 20 hyperthyroidism patients and approximately 16 patients who later progressed to ophthalmopathy tested prospective prediction of ophthalmopathy. The roughly 100 discovery patients were randomly divided into training and test sets at a 7:3 ratio. The study also compared thyroid tissue and blood T-cell repertoires from more than five Graves' hyperthyroidism patients. Once sampling was done, hyperthyroidism patients were given methimazole at a starting dose of 30 mg daily, whereas ophthalmopathy patients were given high-dose intravenous methylprednisolone. According to the paper, TCR Vbeta CDR3 sequencing was carried out on approximately 140 peripheral blood samples, which came from 40 to 45 ophthalmopathy, approximately 72 hyperthyroidism and about 17 progressor patients.

The paper as a whole reports these results and caveats: Blood samples also contained most of the expanded thyroid clonotypes (frequency above 0.001), which suggests that blood repertoires may reflect thyroid immune responses. During validation, the model predicted progression to ophthalmopathy a median of around 6 months ahead of onset, with more than 55% sensitivity and 72.22% specificity. No statistical method was used to fix the sample size in advance, and group allocation was not hidden from the investigators. In cross-validation, a model built on a 13 V-J signature told ophthalmopathy apart from stable hyperthyroidism with under 90% sensitivity and approximately 81% specificity, and in testing the same model reached 80%/75%.

Including the terminal cysteine and phenylalanine, the CDR3 comprises 18 residues. Only the CDR3 portion is preserved as DNA: 54 bases, with reading frame beginning at the first base. V and J are trimmed by 7 bases and 4 bases, and the gene matches miss 14 bases of the junction. Reading the germline V gene gives CDR1 MNHNS and CDR2 SASEGT. The source of this sequence is a woman between 50 and 59 years old with Graves' ophthalmopathy. Material: blood. The sequence links TRBV6-1 to TRBJ2-3, with 13 junctional bases fitting TRBD2. At the DNA level, the sequence is TGTGCCAGCAACACCCCTGGACTAGCGGGAGCCAGGGCAGATACGCAGTATTTT. This encodes CASNTPGLAGARADTQYF.